Only one count was recorded for the clone carrying this TCR beta chain. Using immunoSEQ multiplex PCR, the repertoire was profiled, and TCRdb retains in-frame clones only, with some absent. The data show 59,000 or so clones, approximately 91% seen once. The record originates from a study of blood T cell repertoires in COVID-19. V lost 3 bases and J lost 5, with 19 bases in between. Germline CDR1 SNHLY, CDR2 FYNNEI. The CDR3 is made up of 17 amino acids. This chain uses TRBV2 with TRBJ2-2; D perhaps matches TRBD2 (6 bases). The clonotype originates from a human donor in a cohort sampled during active COVID-19. The sample comprised peripheral blood. The CDR3 spells CASSEFHTQGGTGELFF. CDR3 in DNA: TGTGCCAGCAGTGAGTTTCATACGCAGGGAGGAACCGGGGAGCTGTTTTTT.